The present TCR beta chain was sequenced within a study of control samples from healthy donors and cancer patients. V shed 0 bases and J shed 5 bases, with 13 bases lying between them. Germline V gene lookup returns CDR1 LGHNA and CDR2 YNFKEQ. CDR3 length: 15 amino acids. The data were produced by immunoSEQ multiplex PCR, yet TCRdb's version contains in-frame clones alone and is incomplete. The profile shows 80,000 to 100,000 clones, just over 85% of them singletons. The chain carries TRBV4-2 and TRBJ2-5; D not resolved. Input material: blood. The TCR comes from a man aged 25-40 years in good health. The CDR3 DNA reads as TGTGCCAGCAGCCAAGATATTTCCAAATGGGAGACCCAGTACTTC. Protein: CASSQDISKWETQYF.